Listed below are T cell receptor beta chains from one sample, sequenced in a study of T cells after yellow fever vaccination. TCRdb re-derived calls from the 5' RACE reads in MiXCR, one entry per CDR3 protein. The repertoire includes more than 300,000 distinct CDR3 sequences, approximately 12% of them detected once, and about 3% sits in the top ten. Source: CD4+ T cells sorted from PBMCs, taken 45 days after the yellow fever booster vaccination. All receptors come from a man aged 18 to 29 who received the YFV17D yellow fever vaccine. CDR3s include the opening cysteine and the closing phenylalanine or tryptophan. A D gene is named only where the DNA matches it firmly. Clone size appears in some rows only: once, few, many, or a class for an expanded clone.

v_call	j_call	d_call	clone_size	cdr3_aa	cdr3_nt
TRBV5-1	TRBJ2-1	TRBD2	few	CASSVSGTSAGEQFF	TGCGCCAGCAGCGTATCCGGGACTAGCGCGGGAGAGCAGTTCTTC
TRBV20-1	TRBJ2-1	NA	few	CSARDQWTGIQQFF	TGCAGTGCTAGAGATCAGTGGACCGGGATTCAGCAGTTCTTC
TRBV6-2/TRBV6-3	TRBJ2-7	NA	few	CASRIQQGRVTYEQYF	TGTGCCAGCAGAATTCAACAGGGACGAGTCACCTACGAGCAGTACTTC
TRBV7-9	TRBJ2-5	TRBD2	few	CASSSVKRGRGETQYF	TGTGCCAGCAGCTCCGTTAAGCGGGGGCGGGGAGAGACCCAGTACTTC
TRBV28	TRBJ1-1	NA	few	CASNPGRGPTEAFF	TGTGCCAGCAATCCAGGGCGAGGACCCACTGAAGCTTTCTTT
TRBV5-5	TRBJ2-5	TRBD1	many	CASSFPTGVDETQYF	TGTGCCAGCAGCTTCCCAACAGGGGTAGACGAGACCCAGTACTTC
TRBV5-1	TRBJ2-5	NA	NA	CASSWGILAGGETQYF	TGCGCCAGCAGCTGGGGAATATTGGCGGGTGGAGAGACCCAGTACTTC
TRBV7-2	TRBJ2-5	NA	NA	CASSSLVGETQYF	TGTGCCAGCAGCAGCCTTGTAGGGGAGACCCAGTACTTC
TRBV18	TRBJ2-2	NA	NA	CASSPRTVNTDTGELFF	TGTGCCAGCTCACCGAGGACAGTTAACACGGACACCGGGGAGCTGTTTTTT
TRBV6-5	TRBJ2-5	NA	few	CASRQSETQYF	TGTGCCAGCAGGCAGTCGGAGACCCAGTACTTC
TRBV11-2	TRBJ2-1	TRBD1	NA	CASRPGTGNNEQFF	TGTGCCAGCAGGCCGGGGACAGGAAACAATGAGCAGTTCTTC
TRBV11-2	TRBJ2-5	TRBD1	NA	CASSLSPDRGETQYF	TGTGCCAGCAGCTTAAGTCCCGACAGGGGGGAGACCCAGTACTTC
TRBV12-5	TRBJ2-3	TRBD2	few	CASGLVSGGAQYF	TGTGCTAGTGGTTTGGTAAGCGGGGGGGCCCAGTATTTT
TRBV6-6	TRBJ2-5	NA	few	CASSYSGGENTQYF	TGTGCCAGCAGTTACTCAGGCGGGGAGAACACCCAGTACTTC
TRBV4-3	TRBJ1-2	TRBD1	few	CASSPIIPGQISNYGYTF	TGCGCCAGCAGCCCTATAATTCCGGGACAGATTTCTAACTATGGCTACACCTTC
TRBV24-1	TRBJ2-2	TRBD1	NA	CATSAPDRYTGELFF	TGTGCCACCAGTGCCCCGGACAGGTACACCGGGGAGCTGTTTTTT
TRBV6-1	TRBJ2-5	NA	NA	CASSEWGTSGSETQYF	TGTGCCAGCAGTGAATGGGGGACCTCCGGGAGTGAGACCCAGTACTTC
TRBV25-1	TRBJ1-5	NA	many	CASSELISSQPQHF	TGTGCCAGCAGTGAATTAATATCTTCTCAGCCCCAGCATTTT
TRBV5-5	TRBJ2-1	NA	few	CASSLGGQTSNEQFF	TGTGCCAGCAGCCTTGGCGGACAGACTTCCAATGAGCAGTTCTTC
TRBV2	TRBJ1-5	NA	NA	CASSGTISSNQPQHF	TGTGCCAGCAGTGGTACAATATCTAGCAATCAGCCCCAGCATTTT
TRBV5-4	TRBJ1-6	NA	NA	CASRGGDSPLHF	TGTGCCAGCAGGGGTGGGGATTCACCCCTCCACTTT
TRBV5-1	TRBJ1-1	NA	NA	CASSLGTGGEAFF	TGCGCCAGCAGCTTGGGGACTGGGGGGGAAGCTTTCTTT
TRBV7-2	TRBJ2-3	NA	many	CASSLGASADTQYF	TGTGCCAGCAGCTTAGGTGCGAGCGCGGATACGCAGTATTTT
TRBV4-2	TRBJ2-4	TRBD1	many	CASSHRQGVGDIQYF	TGTGCCAGCAGCCATAGACAGGGGGTAGGAGACATTCAGTACTTC
TRBV15	TRBJ2-5	NA	many	CATSLNWNQETQYF	TGTGCCACCAGCCTTAACTGGAACCAAGAGACCCAGTACTTC
TRBV6-6	TRBJ1-1	NA	NA	CASSRERATEAFF	TGTGCCAGCAGTCGTGAAAGGGCGACTGAAGCTTTCTTT
TRBV5-1	TRBJ2-7	TRBD2	few	CASSLGGGDSYEQYF	TGCGCCAGCAGCTTGGGCGGGGGGGATTCATACGAGCAGTACTTC
TRBV7-9	TRBJ2-5	NA	few	CASSQRPYGETQYF	TGTGCCAGCAGCCAACGCCCCTACGGGGAGACCCAGTACTTC
TRBV24-1	TRBJ2-3	NA	NA	CATGPPGDTQYF	TGTGCCACCGGACCCCCCGGAGATACGCAGTATTTT
TRBV7-2	TRBJ2-7	NA	few	CASSFSFGQGTYEQYF	TGTGCCAGCAGCTTTTCTTTCGGGCAGGGGACCTACGAGCAGTACTTC
TRBV4-1	TRBJ1-2	NA	few	CASSQEIWVSNYGYTF	TGCGCCAGCAGCCAAGAGATATGGGTCAGCAACTATGGCTACACCTTC
TRBV5-5	TRBJ1-1	TRBD1	few	CASSVTGTGGSEAFF	TGTGCCAGCAGCGTAACCGGGACAGGGGGCTCTGAAGCTTTCTTT
TRBV20-1	TRBJ2-3	TRBD1	NA	CSALPGQGNPDTQYF	TGCAGTGCACTGCCGGGACAGGGGAACCCAGATACGCAGTATTTT
TRBV24-1	TRBJ2-3	TRBD2	few	CATSEGGLAGDTDTQYF	TGTGCCACCAGTGAAGGCGGACTAGCGGGGGACACAGATACGCAGTATTTT
TRBV5-1	TRBJ2-7	NA	many	CASSLGGVNSYEQYF	TGCGCCAGCAGCTTAGGTGGGGTCAACTCCTACGAGCAGTACTTC
TRBV7-9	TRBJ1-3	NA	NA	CASSLGGGTGNTIYF	TGTGCCAGCAGCTTGGGGGGCGGCACTGGAAACACCATATATTTT
TRBV7-3	TRBJ2-2	TRBD2	few	CASSPRGGANTGELFF	TGTGCCAGCAGCCCACGTGGGGGGGCGAACACCGGGGAGCTGTTTTTT
TRBV5-6	TRBJ1-6	TRBD1	many	CASSRYGTGESPLHF	TGTGCCAGCAGCCGGTACGGGACAGGCGAATCACCCCTCCACTTT
TRBV21-1	TRBJ2-1	NA	many	CASSITPGKFF	TGTGCCAGCAGCATAACTCCAGGGAAGTTCTTC
TRBV30	TRBJ1-2	TRBD1	NA	CAWMLGSTGNDGYTF	TGTGCCTGGATGTTGGGTTCGACAGGGAACGATGGCTACACCTTC
TRBV19	TRBJ2-3	NA	NA	CASSIPHTDTQYF	TGTGCCAGTAGTATTCCCCACACAGATACGCAGTATTTT
TRBV4-1	TRBJ2-3	NA	NA	CASSQTPGTKSTDTQYF	TGCGCCAGCAGCCAAACCCCCGGGACAAAAAGCACAGATACGCAGTATTTT
TRBV2	TRBJ2-7	NA	many	CASSLSGPWYEQYF	TGTGCCAGCAGTCTTTCAGGGCCGTGGTACGAGCAGTACTTC
TRBV7-6	TRBJ1-4	NA	NA	CASSLVAEKLFF	TGTGCCAGCAGTCTGGTGGCTGAAAAACTGTTTTTT
TRBV4-3	TRBJ2-1	TRBD2	NA	CASSQGLLAEYNEQFF	TGCGCCAGCAGCCAAGGTCTACTAGCGGAGTACAATGAGCAGTTCTTC
TRBV6-2/TRBV6-3	TRBJ2-2	NA	NA	CASSRPGLHTGELFF	TGTGCCAGCAGTCGTCCGGGACTCCACACCGGGGAGCTGTTTTTT
TRBV24-1	TRBJ2-1	NA	few	CATSDASDGEQFF	TGTGCCACCAGTGATGCGTCGGACGGAGAGCAGTTCTTC
TRBV4-1	TRBJ1-2	NA	few	CASSQQTQSRNYGYTF	TGCGCCAGCAGCCAACAAACACAGAGCCGTAACTATGGCTACACCTTC
TRBV6-2/TRBV6-3	TRBJ2-1	TRBD1	NA	CASRPSGGRGREQFF	TGTGCCAGCAGACCGTCCGGGGGCAGGGGGCGAGAGCAGTTCTTC
TRBV4-3	TRBJ2-2	NA	few	CASSQPGASNTGELFF	TGCGCCAGCAGCCAACCCGGGGCATCGAACACCGGGGAGCTGTTTTTT
TRBV19	TRBJ2-1	TRBD1	NA	CASSIQTGNDRFF	TGTGCCAGTAGTATACAGACAGGGAATGATCGGTTCTTC
TRBV5-6	TRBJ2-6	NA	NA	CASSLDTSGANVLTF	TGTGCCAGCAGCCTCGACACGTCTGGGGCCAACGTCCTGACTTTC
TRBV19	TRBJ2-3	NA	NA	CASSTGGGRGTQYF	TGTGCCAGTAGTACAGGGGGAGGACGTGGCACGCAGTATTTT
TRBV5-1	TRBJ2-5	NA	NA	CASARGSSETQYF	TGCGCCAGCGCCCGGGGGAGCTCCGAGACCCAGTACTTC
TRBV4-2	TRBJ2-3	NA	many	CASSQEVDTQYF	TGTGCCAGCAGCCAAGAGGTAGATACGCAGTATTTT